The entry below gives a single TCR beta chain sequence along with its context. The V and J ends lost 0 bases and 7 bases respectively, with 12 bases between them. The CDR3 is 14 residues long. Germline values: CDR1 MNHEY, CDR2 SVGEGT. The data are from a study of blood T cell repertoires in COVID-19. Study information: Material from acute and convalescent COVID-19 was sourced from the United States, Italy and Spain. Nucleic acid was either cDNA or gDNA, and it came from T cells, B-cell-depleted T cells, or PBMCs.

Per the original data handling: Reference gene primer amplification yielded estimated nucleated cell counts. This table comes from immunoSEQ multiplex PCR, and its TCRdb copy is limited to in-frame clones, with some not included. V and J calls and clone size are given by that table; D and trimming were obtained from the DNA. The sample has roughly 50,000 clones, around nine tenths seen once; the top ten hold 8% to 9%. The chain carries TRBV6-2 or TRBV6-3 and TRBJ1-2, with D unclear. The TCR comes from a woman aged 40-49 years with active COVID-19. The sample taken for sequencing was peripheral blood. This chain's CDR3 is CASSYSTPRSGYTF. DNA for the CDR3: TGTGCCAGCAGTTACTCGACACCCCGAAGTGGCTACACCTTC.